These 10 T cell receptor beta chains came from one sample sequenced in a study of control samples from healthy donors and cancer patients. Method: immunoSEQ multiplex PCR; TCRdb's copy keeps in-frame clones and lacks some. The sample holds tens of thousands of clones, over 85% seen once. The sample consisted of PBMCs. The receptors derive from a man under 40 with colorectal cancer.

The chain joins TRBV6-5 to TRBJ1-2, with D uncertain. V was clipped by 4 bases and J by 0 bases, with 9 bases between them. CDR3 length equals 14 residues. The germline V gene has CDR1 MNHEY and CDR2 SVGAGI. In DNA, the CDR3 is TGTGCCAGCAGTTCTGGAACTCCTAACTATGGCTACACCTTC. Translated: CASSSGTPNYGYTF.

The chain employs TRBV29-1 and TRBJ1-6, with 8 bases matching TRBD1. CDR3 length: 14 amino acids. The germline V gene encodes CDR1 SQVTM and CDR2 ANQGSEA. V shed 6 bases and J 4 bases; nucleotides not matched to a gene: 5. Here the CDR3 reads CSVGQGEYNSPLHF. In DNA, the CDR3 is TGCAGCGTCGGACAGGGAGAATATAATTCACCCCTCCACTTT.

J is TRBJ2-1 and V is TRBV15; 8 bases line up with TRBD2. Germline-derived CDR1 and CDR2 are LNHNV and YYDKDF (reference sequence). Trimming took 4 bases from V and 2 from J; bases not matched to a gene: 16. This CDR3 has 19 amino acids. In DNA, the CDR3 is TGTGCCACCAGCATGCGGGGGGATACCTCCTACCTCACCTACAATGAGCAGTTCTTC. Its translation: CATSMRGDTSYLTYNEQFF.

The rearrangement joins TRBV19 to TRBJ2-1; TRBD1 might be the D (6 bases). The CDR3 extends over 14 amino acids. V was clipped by 1 base and J by 12 bases, with 16 bases between them. Germline lookup yields CDR1 LNHDA and CDR2 SQIVND (reference sequence). CDR3 sequence (DNA): TGTGCCAGTAGTATAGGGACAGTAGATAGAGGGCAGTTCTTC. It is translated as CASSIGTVDRGQFF.

The chain is built from TRBV7-2 and TRBJ2-3, with 11 bases aligning to TRBD1. The CDR3 length is 16 residues. Germline CDR1 and CDR2: SGHTA and FQGNSA. The V and J ends lost 0 bases and 4 bases, in that order; junction bases with no gene match: 3. The CDR3 region has the DNA TGTGCCAGCAGCTTAGCCGGGACAGGGGGGGCAGATACGCAGTATTTT. Its protein product is CASSLAGTGGADTQYF.

The rearrangement uses TRBV19 and TRBJ2-1; D unresolved. CDR1 is LNHDA and CDR2 is SQIVND in the germline V gene (reference sequence). Trimming removed 3 bases from V and 10 bases from J, with 7 bases in between. This CDR3 contains 11 residues. The CDR3 nucleotides read TGTGCCAGTAGTATTATGGGGGAGCAGTTCTTC. Its translation: CASSIMGEQFF.

This sequence joins TRBV7-8 and TRBJ2-4; a weak D match, TRBD2 (6 bases). This CDR3 spans 15 amino acids. Trimming stripped 5 bases from V and 0 bases from J, with 11 bases between. From germline, CDR1 is SGHVS and CDR2 FQNEAQ. CDR3 DNA sequence: TGTGCCAGCAGCGCGGGGACTGTAGCCAAAAACATTCAGTACTTC. Its protein product is CASSAGTVAKNIQYF. Full variable domain (remainder filled in from reference TRBV7-8 and TRBJ2-4): GAGVSQSPRYKVAKRGQDVALRCDPISGHVSLFWYQQALGQGPEFLTYFQNEAQLDKSGLPSDRFFAERPEGSVSTLKIQRTQQEDSAVYLCASSAGTVAKNIQYFGAGTRLSVL.

This clone turned up a few times. The V call is TRBV11-2, the J call TRBJ1-6, with D perhaps matching TRBD1 (5 bases). This CDR3 is built from 15 residues. The ends were cut back, 5 bases at V and 10 bases at J, with 18 bases in the middle. CDR1 and CDR2 from the germline V gene are SGHAT and FQNNGV. The CDR3 reads CASSPLRGRDSPLHF. CDR3 nucleotides: TGTGCCAGCAGCCCCCTGAGGGGCAGGGACTCACCCCTCCACTTT. Full variable domain (missing parts from reference TRBV11-2 and TRBJ1-6): EAGVAQSPRYKIIEKRQSVAFWCNPISGHATLYWYQQILGQGPKLLIQFQNNGVVDDSQLPKDRFSAERLKGVDSTLKIQPAKLEDSAVYLCASSPLRGRDSPLHFGNGTRLTVT.

There are a few counts of this clone. V is TRBV6-2 or TRBV6-3 and J is TRBJ1-1; 9 bases match TRBD1. This CDR3 is 14 amino acids long. The germline gives CDR1 MNHEY, CDR2 SVGEGT. V was pared by 2 bases and J by 5 bases, with 3 bases of the junction left unmatched. The CDR3 reads CASSYGQGRTEAFF. CDR3 nucleotide sequence: TGTGCCAGCAGTTACGGACAGGGGAGGACTGAAGCTTTCTTT.

The chain combines TRBV18 with TRBJ1-3; TRBD1 is a possible D gene (5 bases). Trimming left V 3 bases short and J 4 bases short, with 13 bases between. There are 15 residues in the CDR3. Germline CDR1 is KGHSH and CDR2 is LQKENI. The CDR3 here is CASSPSGTGGNTIYF. Written as DNA, the CDR3 is TGTGCCAGCTCACCCTCCGGGACCGGCGGAAACACCATATATTTT.